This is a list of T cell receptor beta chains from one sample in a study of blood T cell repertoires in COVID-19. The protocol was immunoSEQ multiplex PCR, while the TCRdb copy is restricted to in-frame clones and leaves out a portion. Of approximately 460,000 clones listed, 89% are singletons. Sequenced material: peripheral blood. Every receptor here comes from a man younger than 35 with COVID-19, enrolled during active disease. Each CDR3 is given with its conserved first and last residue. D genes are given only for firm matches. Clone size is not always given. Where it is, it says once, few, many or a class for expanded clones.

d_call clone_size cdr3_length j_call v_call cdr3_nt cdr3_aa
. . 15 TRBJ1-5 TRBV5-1 TGCGCCAGCAGCTTGGGCGGGAAGGTTGAACAGCCCCAGCATTTT CASSLGGKVEQPQHF
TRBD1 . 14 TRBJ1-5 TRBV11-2 TGTGCCAGCAGCTTACCAGGGGGTGGTCAGCCCCAGCATTTT CASSLPGGGQPQHF
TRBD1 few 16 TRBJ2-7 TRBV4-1 TGCGCCAGCAGCCAAGACTGGAACAGGGGCAAGTACGAGCAGTACTTC CASSQDWNRGKYEQYF
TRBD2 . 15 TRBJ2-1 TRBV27 TGTGCCAGCAGTCGGACGACTAGCGGGAGCAATGAGCAGTTCTTC CASSRTTSGSNEQFF
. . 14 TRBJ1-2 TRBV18 TGTGCCAGCTCACCATATAGCAGCCCTATCGGCTACACCTTC CASSPYSSPIGYTF
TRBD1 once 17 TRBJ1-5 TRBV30 TGTGCCTGGGGCGTAGACAGGGGGCCGTATAGCAATCAGCCCCAGCATTTT CAWGVDRGPYSNQPQHF
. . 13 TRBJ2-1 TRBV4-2 TGTGCCAGCAGCCAAGACCCGGCGGGTGAGCAGTTCTTC CASSQDPAGEQFF
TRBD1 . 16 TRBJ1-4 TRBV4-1 TGCGCCAGCAGCCAAGCCCCGCAGGGGGCGAATGAAAAACTGTTTTTT CASSQAPQGANEKLFF
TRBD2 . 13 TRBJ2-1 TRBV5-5 TGTGCCAGCAGTTTGGGACTAGCGGATGAGCAGTTCTTC CASSLGLADEQFF
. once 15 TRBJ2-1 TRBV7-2 TGTGCCAGCAGCTTACAGGACAGAGGCGGCAATGAGCAGTTCTTC CASSLQDRGGNEQFF
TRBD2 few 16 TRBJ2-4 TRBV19 TGTGCCAGTAGCACAGCGGGGGACTTAGCCAAAAACATTCAGTACTTC CASSTAGDLAKNIQYF
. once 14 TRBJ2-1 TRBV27 TGTGCCAGCAGTTTATCGCCCAAGCCGAATGAGCAGTTCTTC CASSLSPKPNEQFF
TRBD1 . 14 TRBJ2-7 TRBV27 TGTGCCAGCAGGAGACAGGGGCGATTGGGAGAGCAGTACTTC CASRRQGRLGEQYF
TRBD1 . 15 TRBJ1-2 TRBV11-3 TGTGCCAGCAGCTTACCCTCCGGGACAGGGGGCGGCTACACCTTC CASSLPSGTGGGYTF
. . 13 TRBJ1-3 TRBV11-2 TGTGCCAGCAGCTTATTGGGAGGAGCGACCATATATTTT CASSLLGGATIYF
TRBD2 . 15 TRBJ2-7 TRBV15 TGTGCCACCAGCAGATTAGCGGGAGGGACCTACGAGCAGTACTTC CATSRLAGGTYEQYF
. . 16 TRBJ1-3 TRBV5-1 TGCGCCAGCAGCTTCGGGAGCGGGGGCTCTGGAAACACCATATATTTT CASSFGSGGSGNTIYF